The 19 T cell receptor beta chains presented below share a single source sample, sequenced in a study of identical twins. TCRdb processed the 5' RACE reads anew with MiXCR; each CDR3 protein has one entry. Counted here are some 900,000 distinct CDR3 sequences, around 12% occurring once; the ten biggest clones make up roughly 1.6%. This sample also appeared in a second study, on yellow fever vaccine responses in identical twins.

Sequenced sample: PBMCs. These receptors were obtained from a woman under 30 in good health.

This clonotype was observed at least ten times. The chain joins TRBV2 to TRBJ2-7; D may match TRBD1 or TRBD2 (5 bases each). This CDR3 comprises 12 residues. V was shortened by 8 bases and J by 2 bases, with 10 bases between the two germline ends. From germline, CDR1 is SNHLY and CDR2 FYNNEI. The CDR3, as DNA: TGTGCCAGCGACGGGACGGCCTACGAGCAGTACGTC. This gives the protein CASDGTAYEQYV.

The chain joins TRBV20-1 to TRBJ2-2, with 9 bases identical to TRBD1. This CDR3 is built from 14 residues. J lost 4 bases, V lost 5 bases, and 5 bases had no gene match. The germline CDR1 and CDR2 sequences are DFQATT and SNEGSKA (reference sequence). DNA for the CDR3: TGCAGTGCTGGCGGGACAGGGCGCACCGGGGAGCTGTTTTTT. It specifies CSAGGTGRTGELFF.

In its sample, this clonotype was seen many times. This sequence joins TRBV7-9 and TRBJ2-1, with TRBD2 matching over 14 bases. Losses at the gene ends were 3 bases for V and 9 bases for J; bases not matched to a gene: 7. This CDR3 is 16 amino acids long. Looked up from germline, CDR1 is SEHNR and CDR2 is FQNEAQ (reference sequence). CDR3 coding DNA: TGTGCCAGCAGCTTTCCTGGGACTAGCGGGAGTCTTGAGCAGTTCTTC. Its translation: CASSFPGTSGSLEQFF. Together with reference TRBV7-9 and TRBJ2-1, the CDR3 gives the full variable domain: DTGVSQNPRHKITKRGQNVTFRCDPISEHNRLYWYRQTLGQGPEFLTYFQNEAQLEKSRLLSDRFSAERPKGSFSTLEIQRTEQGDSAMYLCASSFPGTSGSLEQFFGPGTRLTVL.

This clonotype was counted only a few times. The chain links TRBV6-5 to TRBJ1-6; D is undetermined. V lost 2 bases to trimming and J lost 7 bases, with 15 bases between them. The germline V gene has CDR1 MNHEY and CDR2 SVGAGI. This CDR3 contains 16 residues. The DNA of the CDR3 is TGTGCCAGCAGTTACGATTACAGAAGGGCCAATTCACCCCTCCACTTT. Amino acids: CASSYDYRRANSPLHF.

This clonotype was picked up many times. The chain uses TRBV7-9 and TRBJ2-3, with D possibly TRBD1 on 5 matching bases. V was shortened by 5 bases and J by 0 bases, with 12 bases between the two germline ends. This CDR3 region has 15 residues. The germline V gene encodes CDR1 SEHNR and CDR2 FQNEAQ (reference sequence). For the CDR3, the DNA is TGTGCCAGCAGCCCCGACAGTTACAGCACAGATACGCAGTATTTT. Protein product: CASSPDSYSTDTQYF.

The chain uses TRBV7-8 and TRBJ2-1, with D hard to call. The CDR3 length is 16 residues. Trimming cost V 5 bases and J 2 bases, with 16 bases left between them. Per germline, CDR1 SGHVS and CDR2 FQNEAQ. CDR3 bases: TGTGCCAGCAGCCCAAGACCGATTAGAACCTACAATGAGCAGTTCTTC. Protein sequence: CASSPRPIRTYNEQFF.

This clonotype appeared a few times. The chain uses TRBV12-3 or TRBV12-4 and TRBJ2-7, with no clear D. Trimming left V 6 bases short and J 4 bases short, with 16 bases between. The CDR3 is 14 residues long. CDR3 nucleotide sequence: TGTGCCAGCAGCCCTTCCCCATCTGTTTACGAGCAGTACTTC. Translating gives CASSPSPSVYEQYF.

This clonotype was detected many times. The chain combines TRBV12-3 or TRBV12-4 with TRBJ2-5; TRBD2 agrees at 9 bases. The V segment lost 3 bases and the J segment 5 bases; nucleotides outside the gene matches: 7. The CDR3 has 15 residues. CDR3 sequence: CASSLRAGGGETQYF. The CDR3 nucleotides are TGTGCCAGCAGTTTGCGAGCGGGAGGAGGGGAGACCCAGTACTTC.

This clonotype came up a few times. The CDR3 bases are TGCGCCAGCAGCCTCACGACAGATTCCTACGAGCAGTACGTC. Encoded protein: CASSLTTDSYEQYV. The chain has TRBV5-1 and TRBJ2-7; D possibly corresponds to TRBD1 (5 bases). Trimming took off 4 bases at V and 1 base at J, with 12 bases between the two ends. The CDR3 totals 14 residues. Per germline, CDR1 SGHRS and CDR2 YFSETQ.

This clonotype was observed at least ten times. The chain carries TRBV12-3 or TRBV12-4 and TRBJ1-5, with D possibly matching TRBD1 (6 bases). CDR3 size: 14 residues. V was pared by 7 bases and J by 3 bases, with 13 bases between. The CDR3 region is CASKLQGYNQPQHF. The CDR3 DNA sequence: TGTGCCAGCAAATTACAGGGATACAATCAGCCCCAGCATTTT.

The V gene is TRBV3-1, the J gene TRBJ1-5; D is undetermined. The V gene lost 1 base and the J gene lost 0 bases, with 4 bases spanning the gap. The CDR3 spans 14 residues. Germline V lookup: CDR1 LGHDT, CDR2 YNNKEL (reference sequence). CDR3 sequence: CASSQVNSNQPQHF. The CDR3 DNA follows: TGTGCCAGCAGCCAAGTTAATAGCAATCAGCCCCAGCATTTT.

V gene TRBV20-1 combines with J gene TRBJ1-2, with 8 bases aligning to TRBD1. This CDR3 region has 17 residues. Looked up from germline, CDR1 is DFQATT and CDR2 is SNEGSKA (reference sequence). Trimming at V came to 0 bases and at J to 4 bases, leaving 13 bases not matched to a gene. The CDR3 reads CSARDGGQGPGSYGYTF. The CDR3 nucleotides are TGCAGTGCTAGAGATGGAGGACAGGGACCCGGCAGCTATGGCTACACCTTC.

In this sample, this clonotype turned up once. V usage is TRBV3-1 and J usage is TRBJ2-1; D is perhaps TRBD1 (5 bases). V dropped 8 bases and J dropped 1 base, with 21 bases sitting between them. The length of the CDR3 is 17 residues. CDR1 and CDR2 (germline): LGHDT, YNNKEL (reference sequence). The CDR3 bases are TGTGCCAGCTGCAAGGTGGGGCAGGGCCCGTCCTACAATGAGCAGTTCTTC. The encoded protein is CASCKVGQGPSYNEQFF.

This clonotype was detected ten times or more. The gene calls are TRBV2 and TRBJ1-1; D not resolved. Germline CDR1 SNHLY, CDR2 FYNNEI. This CDR3 spans 13 amino acids. Trimming shortened V by 5 bases and J by 0 bases, and 7 bases separated the two germline ends. CDR3 DNA: TGTGCCAGCAGTACGGACGTGAACACTGAAGCTTTCTTT. This codes for CASSTDVNTEAFF.

This clonotype was recorded at least ten times. The chain combines TRBV14 with TRBJ1-5; D might be TRBD1 (6 bases). This CDR3 region has 16 residues. Trimming removed 2 bases from V and 2 bases from J, with 13 bases in between. Germline CDR1 reads SGHDN; CDR2 reads FVKESK. For the CDR3, the DNA is TGTGCCAGCAGCCAATTACAGGGCCAAGGCAATCAGCCCCAGCATTTT. Encoded protein: CASSQLQGQGNQPQHF.

A few counts support this clonotype. The V gene is TRBV5-1, the J gene TRBJ2-7, with 10 nucleotides matching TRBD2. V shed 1 base, J shed 0 bases, and the junction held 1 base outside the gene matches. Germline CDR1 and CDR2: SGHRS and YFSETQ. There are 15 residues in the CDR3. Here the CDR3 DNA reads TGCGCCAGCAGCTTGCTAGCGGGAGACTCCTACGAGCAGTACTTC. Translating gives CASSLLAGDSYEQYF.

This clonotype was found many times. This chain connects TRBV11-2 to TRBJ1-1, with D uncertain. The germline V gene has CDR1 SGHAT and CDR2 FQNNGV. V lost 0 bases, J lost 4 bases, and 6 bases lay in between. The CDR3 loop spans 13 amino acids. The CDR3 loop is CASSLDLGTEAFF. Here the CDR3 DNA reads TGTGCCAGCAGCTTAGATCTGGGCACTGAAGCTTTCTTT. Full variable domain (missing parts from reference TRBV11-2 and TRBJ1-1): EAGVAQSPRYKIIEKRQSVAFWCNPISGHATLYWYQQILGQGPKLLIQFQNNGVVDDSQLPKDRFSAERLKGVDSTLKIQPAKLEDSAVYLCASSLDLGTEAFFGQGTRLTVV.

The chain is built from TRBV28 and TRBJ2-6; D is ambiguous. V dropped 0 bases and J dropped 3 bases, with 9 bases sitting between them. This CDR3 is 16 amino acids long. CDR1 and CDR2 (germline): MDHEN, SYDVKM. This CDR3 is CASSLWGRVGANVLTF. The CDR3 region has the DNA TGTGCCAGCAGTTTATGGGGCCGGGTTGGGGCCAACGTCCTGACTTTC.

This clonotype was counted between two and nine times. V and J are TRBV27 and TRBJ2-7; no reliable D call. The V end was cut by 1 base, the J end by 3 bases, with 10 bases between. This CDR3 has 14 amino acids. CDR1 is MNHEY, CDR2 SMNVEV, per germline (reference sequence). CDR3 bases: TGTGCCAGCAGTTTATATACCGGGTACTACGAGCAGTACGTC. Translation: CASSLYTGYYEQYV.